This entry lists 18 T cell receptor beta chains sequenced from one sample in a study of blood T cell repertoires in COVID-19. Profiling relied on immunoSEQ multiplex PCR, and the TCRdb table lists in-frame clones only, not all of them. Seen here are 150,000 to 200,000 clones, 75% to 90% observed once, and the top ten hold roughly 4.9%. The sequencing input was PBMCs or T cells enriched from blood (not recorded which). These receptors originate from a man between 65 and 79 years old who had been exposed to COVID-19.

The chain is built from TRBV18 and TRBJ1-2; no clear D. V was shortened by 2 bases and J by 5 bases, with 18 bases between the two germline ends. This CDR3 has 16 residues. Germline V gene sequence: CDR1 KGHSH, CDR2 LQKENI. The CDR3 coding sequence is TGTGCCAGCTCACCATTCGAGCCCACAGTTAAATATGGCTACACCTTC. This sequence encodes CASSPFEPTVKYGYTF. Drawing the rest from reference TRBV18 and TRBJ1-2, the complete variable domain is NAGVMQNPRHLVRRRGQEARLRCSPMKGHSHVYWYRQLPEEGLKFMVYLQKENIIDESGMPKERFSAEFPKEGPSILRIQQVVRGDSAAYFCASSPFEPTVKYGYTFGSGTRLTVV.

The J gene is TRBJ1-1, the V gene TRBV12-3 or TRBV12-4; 9 bases are a match to TRBD1. V lost 7 bases to trimming and J lost 5 bases; unmatched junction nucleotides: 5. CDR3 length equals 13 residues. In DNA form, the CDR3 reads TGTGCCAGCACCCGGGGACAGGGAACTGAAGCTTTCTTT. Amino acid sequence: CASTRGQGTEAFF.

V gene TRBV24-1 combines with J gene TRBJ2-2; possible D gene TRBD1, 6 bases. The germline V and J ends were trimmed by 5 bases and 0 bases, with 12 bases remaining between them. Germline assignment: CDR1 KGHDR and CDR2 SFDVKD. This CDR3 spans 16 amino acids. CDR3 in DNA: TGTGCCACCAGTGCGTCAGGGGCCTCGAACACCGGGGAGCTGTTTTTT. Translating it yields CATSASGASNTGELFF.

J is TRBJ1-4 and V is TRBV2; tentatively, D is TRBD1 (6 bases). Germline CDR1 and CDR2: SNHLY and FYNNEI. V gave up 9 bases and J gave up 4 bases, with 15 bases separating them. The CDR3 sequence is 14 residues long. The CDR3 region is CASSPGHLNEKLFF. CDR3 nucleotides: TGTGCCAGTTCTCCGGGACACCTTAATGAAAAACTGTTTTTT.

The chain links TRBV19 to TRBJ1-1; D may be TRBD1 (5 bases). Trimming took off 3 bases at V and 10 bases at J, with 9 bases between the two ends. The CDR3 covers 11 residues. The germline gives CDR1 LNHDA, CDR2 SQIVND (reference sequence). CDR3 region: CASSIWGGAFF. The CDR3 DNA reads as TGTGCCAGTAGTATCTGGGGGGGAGCTTTCTTT.

The chain carries TRBV7-9 and TRBJ2-7; 8 nucleotides align to TRBD2. Per the germline V gene, CDR1 is SEHNR and CDR2 is FQNEAQ (reference sequence). Trimming at V came to 2 bases and at J to 2 bases, leaving 5 bases not matched to a gene. The length of the CDR3 is 15 residues. CDR3 sequence (DNA): TGTGCCAGCAGCTTATCTCTAGCGGGCCCCTACGAGCAGTACTTC. This translates into CASSLSLAGPYEQYF.

The genes are TRBV3-1 (or the pseudogene TRBV3-2) and TRBJ2-5; 9 bases are a match to TRBD2. This CDR3 is built from 16 residues. From germline, CDR1 is LGHDT and CDR2 YNNKEL (reference sequence). J gave up 7 bases and V 0 bases, and 9 bases lay outside the gene matches. CDR3 sequence: CASSQDSLAGLGTQYF. As DNA, the CDR3 is TGTGCCAGCAGCCAAGATTCGCTAGCGGGGCTGGGGACCCAGTACTTC.

V is TRBV13 and J is TRBJ2-7; D remains unclear. Germline CDR1 is PRHDT and CDR2 is FYEKMQ (reference sequence). With 3 bases removed from V and 0 bases from J, the gap between germline ends came to 3 bases. The CDR3 sequence is 12 residues long. CDR3 sequence (DNA): TGTGCCAGCAGCTTCCGCTCCTACGAGCAGTACTTC. Protein: CASSFRSYEQYF.

This clone was counted a single time. The V and J genes are TRBV5-1 and TRBJ2-7; TRBD1 aligns across 7 bases. This CDR3 has 13 residues. From germline, CDR1 is SGHRS and CDR2 YFSETQ. Losses at the gene ends were 0 bases for V and 5 bases for J; bases not matched to a gene: 2. The CDR3 DNA is TGCGCCAGCAGCTTGGTCCAGGGGGACGAGCAGTACTTC. Protein product: CASSLVQGDEQYF.

The chain uses TRBV7-2 and TRBJ2-7; 8 bases fit TRBD1. J lost 7 bases, V lost 1 base, and 6 bases had no gene match. Germline values: CDR1 SGHTA, CDR2 FQGNSA. The CDR3 contains 14 residues. CDR3 DNA: TGTGCCAGCAGCTTAGTAGGGACAGGTGGAGAGCAGTACTTC. This translates into CASSLVGTGGEQYF.

This sequence joins TRBV19 and TRBJ1-2; weak D call: TRBD1 (6 bases). The germline V and J ends were trimmed by 7 bases and 7 bases, with 16 bases remaining between them. Germline lookup yields CDR1 LNHDA and CDR2 SQIVND (reference sequence). The CDR3 runs to 13 residues. CDR3 DNA: TGTGCCAGTACCTCGGACAGAGGGGGTGGCTACACCTTC. Its protein is CASTSDRGGGYTF.

The gene calls are TRBV6-2 or TRBV6-3 and TRBJ1-3, with D unresolved. The CDR3 is 14 amino acids. The V end was cut by 4 bases, the J end by 3 bases, with 10 bases between. The germline V gene has CDR1 MNHEY and CDR2 SVGEGT. CDR3 DNA: TGTGCCAGCAGTTTAAACGGGTTTGGAAACACCATATATTTT. It specifies CASSLNGFGNTIYF.

CDR3 amino acids: CASSFDTGGIQPQHF. CDR3 in DNA: TGCGCCAGCAGCTTTGATACAGGGGGCATCCAGCCCCAGCATTTT. The chain recombines TRBV5-1 with TRBJ1-5; 9 nucleotides align to TRBD1. V shed 2 bases, J shed 7 bases, and the junction held 7 bases outside the gene matches. This CDR3 region has 15 residues. Per germline, CDR1 SGHRS and CDR2 YFSETQ.

The chain combines TRBV13 with TRBJ2-7; 9 nucleotides match TRBD2. The CDR3 spans 17 residues. From germline, CDR1 is PRHDT and CDR2 FYEKMQ (reference sequence). The trim removed 0 bases at V and 3 bases at J, leaving 9 bases unmatched. CDR3 amino acids: CASSLGSGGHHGYEQYF. CDR3 bases: TGTGCCAGCAGCTTAGGTAGCGGGGGTCACCACGGCTACGAGCAGTACTTC.

The chain is built from TRBV18 and TRBJ2-7; D possibly corresponds to TRBD2 (5 bases). Trimming cost V 2 bases and J 1 base, with 9 bases left between them. The germline V gene encodes CDR1 KGHSH and CDR2 LQKENI. The CDR3 spans 14 residues. CDR3 protein: CASSPGLASYEQYF. DNA of the CDR3: TGTGCCAGCTCACCAGGGCTAGCTTCCTACGAGCAGTACTTC.

The rearrangement joins TRBV14 to TRBJ2-1; 8 bases align to TRBD1. After removal of 6 bases from V and 10 bases from J, the junction contained 2 bases not matched to a gene. The CDR3 consists of 11 residues. Germline V gene lookup returns CDR1 SGHDN and CDR2 FVKESK. The CDR3 DNA follows: TGTGCCAGCAGGGACAGGGTGGAGCAGTTCTTC. This encodes CASRDRVEQFF.

The chain combines TRBV28 with TRBJ1-5, with 8 bases matching TRBD1. The germline V gene encodes CDR1 MDHEN and CDR2 SYDVKM. J lost 5 bases, V lost 5 bases, and 8 bases had no gene match. The CDR3 is made up of 15 amino acids. CDR3 nucleotides: TGTGCCAGCAGTCAGGGACAGGTAATCGATCAGCCCCAGCATTTT. Translating it yields CASSQGQVIDQPQHF.

This clone appeared a few times. The V and J genes are TRBV21-1 and TRBJ1-5. TRBV21-1 is deemed a pseudogene. This CDR3 has 15 residues. CDR3 amino acids: CASPRRGDVNQPQHF. CDR3 sequence (DNA): TGTGCCAGCCCCCGGCGGGGGGACGTCAATCAGCCCCAGCATTTT.